The 27 T cell receptor beta chains reported below all come from one sample, sequenced in a study of blood T cell repertoires in COVID-19. The repertoire was sequenced with immunoSEQ multiplex PCR; TCRdb's copy has only in-frame clones and lacks some. The data contain 150,000 to 200,000 clones, around 89% of them singletons. The sequenced material came from peripheral blood. The receptors derive from a human donor in a cohort sampled during active COVID-19.

This chain uses TRBV5-4 with TRBJ2-7; the match to TRBD2 covers 12 bases. CDR1 and CDR2 from the germline V gene are SGHNT and YYREEE (reference sequence). V lost 5 bases, J lost 4 bases, and 1 base stayed unmatched. The CDR3 covers 13 residues. CDR3 protein: CASRTSGSYEQYF. The CDR3 DNA reads as TGTGCCAGCAGGACTAGCGGGAGTTACGAGCAGTACTTC. The whole variable domain, remainder taken from reference TRBV5-4 and TRBJ2-7, is ETGVTQSPTHLIKTRGQQVTLRCSSQSGHNTVSWYQQALGQGPQFIFQYYREEENGRGNFPPRFSGLQFPNYSSELNVNALELDDSALYLCASRTSGSYEQYFGPGTRLTVT.

The V call is TRBV20-1, the J call TRBJ1-5; no definite D call. The CDR3 is made up of 11 amino acids. Germline-derived CDR1 and CDR2 are DFQATT and SNEGSKA (reference sequence). V was cut by 5 bases and J by 11 bases, with 13 bases left in between. In nucleotides, the CDR3 is TGCAGTGCTGATCTGACGGGAGCCCAGCATTTT. Amino acids: CSADLTGAQHF.

The rearrangement links TRBV7-2 to TRBJ1-2, with TRBD1 matching 9 bases. V lost 5 bases, J lost 4 bases, and 5 bases stayed unmatched. Germline V gene data show CDR1 as SGHTA and CDR2 as FQGNSA. The CDR3 is 14 amino acids. CDR3 DNA: TGTGCCAGCAGCACCTGGGGACAGGGCTATGGCTACACCTTC. Its translation: CASSTWGQGYGYTF.

This clone has only a few counts. The gene calls are TRBV6-5 and TRBJ2-2; TRBD1 agrees at 8 bases. Germline V gene lookup returns CDR1 MNHEY and CDR2 SVGAGI. This CDR3 contains 14 residues. V dropped 6 bases and J dropped 0; count of bases not matched to a gene: 0. The CDR3, as DNA: TGTGCCAGCAGGGACAGGGCGAACACCGGGGAGCTGTTTTTT. It yields the protein CASRDRANTGELFF.

This chain joins TRBV5-1 and TRBJ2-2; no definite D call. V was pared by 0 bases and J by 0 bases, with 9 bases between. The length of the CDR3 is 16 residues. CDR1 is SGHRS and CDR2 is YFSETQ in the germline V gene. The CDR3: CASSLAGLANTGELFF. CDR3 sequence (DNA): TGCGCCAGCAGCTTGGCAGGCCTTGCGAACACCGGGGAGCTGTTTTTT. Variable domain in full (rest from reference TRBV5-1 and TRBJ2-2): KAGVTQTPRYLIKTRGQQVTLSCSPISGHRSVSWYQQTPGQGLQFLFEYFSETQRNKGNFPGRFSGRQFSNSRSEMNVSTLELGDSALYLCASSLAGLANTGELFFGEGSRLTVL.

V usage is TRBV28 and J usage is TRBJ2-7, with 11 bases aligning to TRBD2. J gave up 7 bases and V 6 bases, and 11 bases lay outside the gene matches. Per germline, CDR1 MDHEN and CDR2 SYDVKM. CDR3 length equals 15 residues. The CDR3 is CASRSGTSGLFEQYF. The CDR3 bases are TGTGCCAGCAGAAGCGGGACTAGCGGTTTGTTTGAGCAGTACTTC.

The chain combines TRBV4-1 with TRBJ1-6; TRBD1 might be the D (6 bases). Trimming shortened V by 0 bases and J by 7 bases, and 10 bases separated the two germline ends. CDR3 size: 15 residues. CDR1 MGHRA and CDR2 YSYEKL come from the germline V gene. This chain's CDR3 is CASSQDGQGNSPLHF. DNA of the CDR3: TGCGCCAGCAGCCAAGATGGGCAGGGGAATTCACCCCTCCACTTT.

The chain is built from TRBV5-1 and TRBJ1-1; maybe TRBD1 (6 bases). The CDR3 is made up of 15 amino acids. Germline V lookup: CDR1 SGHRS, CDR2 YFSETQ. Trimming shortened V by 4 bases and J by 0 bases, and 13 bases separated the two germline ends. The CDR3 DNA reads TGCGCCAGCAGCCCGCTAGGGGACATGAACACTGAAGCTTTCTTT. This translates into CASSPLGDMNTEAFF.

The V call is TRBV27, the J call TRBJ2-1, with a tentative D call TRBD2 (5 bases). CDR1 is MNHEY, CDR2 SMNVEV, per germline (reference sequence). Trimming stripped 8 bases from V and 6 bases from J, with 14 bases between. This CDR3 contains 13 residues. CDR3 in DNA: TGTGCCAGCCAACAGCGGCCCACCAATGAGCAGTTCTTC. It codes for CASQQRPTNEQFF.

CDR3: CASRPTSGTPVREQYF. The CDR3 coding sequence is TGTGCCAGCAGACCGACTAGCGGGACTCCGGTACGCGAGCAGTACTTC. The rearrangement joins TRBV27 to TRBJ2-7, with 11 bases lining up with TRBD2. Germline CDR1 MNHEY, CDR2 SMNVEV (reference sequence). V trimming: 6 bases; J trimming: 6 bases; junction bases outside the gene matches: 13. The length of the CDR3 is 16 residues.

This clone has more than one count but fewer than ten. The chain is built from TRBV7-6 and TRBJ1-6; TRBD1 is a possible D gene (6 bases). CDR3 length equals 15 residues. Germline V gives CDR1 SGHVS, CDR2 FNYEAQ. Trimming cost V 5 bases and J 1 base, with 9 bases left between them. CDR3 in amino acids: CASSLQGSYNSPLHF. The CDR3 DNA reads as TGTGCCAGCAGCCTGCAGGGGTCCTATAATTCACCCCTCCACTTT.

The chain recombines TRBV2 with TRBJ2-7; no reliable D call. From germline, CDR1 is SNHLY and CDR2 FYNNEI. This CDR3 has 13 amino acids. The V end lost 3 bases, the J end lost 1 base, and 7 bases lay between the germline ends. The CDR3 DNA follows: TGTGCCAGCAGTGAGGGCCAGTCCTACGAGCAGTACTTC. This sequence encodes CASSEGQSYEQYF.

The chain couples TRBV21-1 to TRBJ2-7; the table's D gene call, TRBD1, was not cross checked with the DNA. TRBV21-1 is given as a pseudogene. The CDR3 runs 14 residues. CDR3 sequence reads: CASSKADSTYEQYF. DNA for the CDR3: TGTGCCAGCAGCAAAGCGGACAGTACCTACGAGCAGTACTTC.

This clone was seen just once. The chain has TRBV7-2 and TRBJ2-7, with D possibly being TRBD1 (6 bases). The CDR3 has 14 amino acids. Per the germline V gene, CDR1 is SGHTA and CDR2 is FQGNSA. V lost 6 bases, J lost 6 bases, and 18 bases lay in between. This chain's CDR3 is CASSFYIQGFEQYF. The CDR3 bases are TGTGCCAGCAGTTTTTACATACAGGGTTTCGAGCAGTACTTC.

This rearrangement joins TRBV9 to TRBJ1-5, with no clear D. The CDR3 has 15 residues. With 0 bases removed from V and 0 bases from J, the gap between germline ends came to 7 bases. Germline CDR1 and CDR2: SGDLS and YYNGEE. The CDR3 reads CASSVGGDSNQPQHF. The CDR3 DNA sequence: TGTGCCAGCAGCGTAGGAGGAGATAGCAATCAGCCCCAGCATTTT.

V gene TRBV3-1 (or the pseudogene TRBV3-2) combines with J gene TRBJ2-1; D is uncertain. The CDR3 consists of 15 residues. The ends were cut back, 0 bases at V and 4 bases at J, with 10 bases in the middle. Germline values: CDR1 LGHDT, CDR2 YNNKEL (reference sequence). Written as DNA, the CDR3 is TGTGCCAGCAGCCAAGACCCATTGCTATACAATGAGCAGTTCTTC. Encoded protein: CASSQDPLLYNEQFF.

This chain joins TRBV5-1 and TRBJ2-1; D gene ambiguous. This CDR3 contains 13 residues. The V end lost 6 bases, the J end lost 0 bases, and 7 bases lay between the germline ends. Looked up from germline, CDR1 is SGHRS and CDR2 is YFSETQ. CDR3: CASMADSYNEQFF. The CDR3 bases are TGCGCCAGCATGGCCGACTCCTACAATGAGCAGTTCTTC.

The chain combines TRBV7-2 with TRBJ2-7; the D is unclear. With 4 bases removed from V and 4 bases from J, the gap between germline ends came to 8 bases. CDR1 is SGHTA, CDR2 FQGNSA, per germline. The CDR3 sequence is 12 residues long. The CDR3 spells CASSSSQYEQYF. As DNA, the CDR3 is TGTGCCAGCAGCTCCTCTCAGTACGAGCAGTACTTC.

This clone was picked up one time. CDR3 residues: CASSPRGGVADTQYF. The CDR3 DNA sequence: TGTGCCAGCTCACCACGGGGAGGGGTGGCAGATACGCAGTATTTT. The chain employs TRBV18 and TRBJ2-3; 7 bases map to TRBD2. From germline, CDR1 is KGHSH and CDR2 LQKENI. This CDR3 is 15 amino acids long. V lost 1 base and J lost 4; bases outside the gene matches: 5.

This clone is a singleton in its sample. The rearrangement joins TRBV19 to TRBJ2-7, with TRBD1 matching over 9 bases. The junction had 7 bases not matched to a gene; V was cut back by 4 bases and J by 6 bases. Germline-derived CDR1 and CDR2 are LNHDA and SQIVND (reference sequence). The CDR3 totals 14 residues. The CDR3: CASSTRTGAGEQYF. The DNA of the CDR3 is TGTGCCAGTAGTACCCGGACAGGGGCGGGCGAGCAGTACTTC.

V gene TRBV5-1 combines with J gene TRBJ2-7; tentatively, D is TRBD1 (6 bases). CDR1 SGHRS and CDR2 YFSETQ come from the germline V gene. This CDR3 is built from 14 residues. With 2 bases removed from V and 2 bases from J, the gap between germline ends came to 11 bases. The CDR3 loop reads CASSLSGAPYEQYF. CDR3 DNA sequence: TGCGCCAGCAGCTTATCAGGGGCTCCCTACGAGCAGTACTTC.

This chain links TRBV6-2 or TRBV6-3 with TRBJ1-6; D may be TRBD1 (6 bases). CDR3 length equals 14 residues. Per germline, CDR1 MNHEY and CDR2 SVGEGT. Trimming cost V 6 bases and J 7 bases, with 13 bases left between them. The CDR3 coding sequence is TGTGCCAGCAGCACGGGACAACCGAATTCACCCCTCCACTTT. Protein: CASSTGQPNSPLHF.

The chain carries TRBV30 and TRBJ1-5; 7 positions agree with TRBD1. Germline loops: CDR1 GTSNPN, CDR2 SVGIG (reference sequence). The CDR3 runs to 12 residues. Unmatched junction bases numbered 3, after V lost 5 bases and J lost 5 bases. The CDR3 loop reads CAWGTEYQPQHF. The CDR3 DNA follows: TGTGCCTGGGGGACAGAGTATCAGCCCCAGCATTTT.

The chain carries TRBV7-9 and TRBJ2-7; 8 bases align to TRBD1. J gave up 6 bases and V 5 bases, and 9 bases lay outside the gene matches. Germline values: CDR1 SEHNR, CDR2 FQNEAQ (reference sequence). The CDR3 contains 14 residues. The chain's CDR3 is CASSLRDRFPEQYF. CDR3 sequence (DNA): TGTGCCAGCAGCCTTCGGGACAGGTTTCCCGAGCAGTACTTC.

The chain carries TRBV9 and TRBJ2-1; D ambiguous. This CDR3 region has 13 residues. V lost 0 bases, J lost 5 bases, and 6 bases lay in between. Looked up from germline, CDR1 is SGDLS and CDR2 is YYNGEE. The CDR3 DNA is TGTGCCAGCAGCGTAGAGCTCGACAATGAGCAGTTCTTC. Translation gives CASSVELDNEQFF.

The chain is built from TRBV28 and TRBJ1-5; D may be TRBD1 (6 bases). Trimming shortened V by 6 bases and J by 6 bases, and 15 bases separated the two germline ends. CDR3 length: 14 amino acids. Germline lookup yields CDR1 MDHEN and CDR2 SYDVKM. The CDR3 nucleotides are TGTGCCAGCAGCCCTCGGACAGTCCTTCAGCCCCAGCATTTT. Its protein is CASSPRTVLQPQHF.

J is TRBJ1-5 and V is TRBV19; possible D gene TRBD1, 5 bases. The germline V gene encodes CDR1 LNHDA and CDR2 SQIVND (reference sequence). The CDR3 extends over 15 amino acids. V lost 4 bases and J 6 bases, leaving 16 bases between the germline ends. CDR3 sequence (DNA): TGTGCCAGTAGTAACAGGAAGCATAGTGGTCAGCCCCAGCATTTT. Its translation is CASSNRKHSGQPQHF.